A selection of T cell receptor beta chains follows, all from one sample in a study of OX40 agonist ivuxolimab in advanced cancers. The assay was immunoSEQ multiplex PCR, and TCRdb's table has in-frame clones only and misses some. Of roughly 49,000 clones in the sample, about 86% are singletons; the top ten hold about 3%. The material sequenced was CD4+ or CD8+ T cells sorted from blood, taken in a trial of the OX40 agonist ivuxolimab. The receptors shown here come from an adult with an advanced solid tumor such as melanoma, head and neck, liver or kidney cancer. Each CDR3 is given with its conserved first and last residue. Fields, in order: clone size, D gene, J gene, V gene, CDR3 protein, CDR3 DNA. The D gene is left open where the match is weak. Rows may omit the clone size; those that give it use once, few, many or a size class.

NA NA TRBJ1-4 TRBV28 CASLTYGIPQGRNEKLFF TGTGCCAGCCTTACTTATGGAATACCCCAGGGGAGAAATGAAAAACTGTTTTTT
few NA TRBJ1-1 TRBV12-5 CASGRLTGQNTEAFF TGTGCTAGTGGTAGATTGACGGGACAGAACACTGAAGCTTTCTTT
NA TRBD1 TRBJ1-2 TRBV5-5 CASSRGTDYGYTF TGTGCCAGCAGCCGAGGGACAGACTATGGCTACACCTTC
NA TRBD1 TRBJ2-1 TRBV27 CASSLAGGYNEQFF TGTGCCAGCAGTTTGGCAGGGGGCTACAATGAGCAGTTCTTC
NA NA TRBJ2-5 TRBV6-1 CASSALGTETQYF TGTGCCAGCAGTGCCCTAGGGACAGAGACCCAGTACTTC
NA TRBD1 TRBJ1-2 TRBV5-1 CASSDLQGNYGYTF TGCGCCAGCAGCGATTTACAGGGGAACTATGGCTACACCTTC
NA NA TRBJ1-2 TRBV29-1 CSVDEGPPSYGYTF TGCAGCGTTGACGAGGGACCGCCGTCCTATGGCTACACCTTC
NA NA TRBJ2-2 TRBV5-4 CASSYRDGELFF TGTGCCAGCAGCTACAGGGACGGGGAGCTGTTTTTT
NA NA TRBJ2-2 TRBV5-4 CASRGGGGGELFF TGTGCCAGCAGGGGGGGCGGTGGCGGGGAGCTGTTTTTT
NA TRBD1 TRBJ1-6 TRBV5-8 CASRLGGQRNSPLHF TGTGCCAGCAGGTTGGGGGGACAGAGAAATTCACCCCTCCACTTT
NA TRBD2 TRBJ2-3 TRBV5-1 CASSPGGGGTDTQYF TGCGCCAGCAGCCCCGGCGGGGGTGGCACAGATACGCAGTATTTT
NA NA TRBJ2-5 TRBV10-2 CASSGLVQETQYF TGCGCCAGCTCCGGACTCGTACAAGAGACCCAGTACTTC
NA NA TRBJ1-6 TRBV5-5 CASSLLASPLHF TGTGCCAGCAGCTTGTTGGCTTCACCCCTCCACTTT
NA NA TRBJ1-2 TRBV5-1 CASSLGKGQSGGYTF TGCGCCAGCAGCTTGGGTAAAGGACAGTCGGGTGGCTACACCTTC
NA NA TRBJ1-1 TRBV19 CASSPRRDSTEAFF TGTGCCAGTAGTCCCCGAAGGGACTCCACTGAAGCTTTCTTT
NA NA TRBJ2-1 TRBV6-6 CASRWGANNEQFF TGTGCCAGCCGATGGGGAGCGAACAATGAGCAGTTCTTC
NA NA TRBJ1-2 TRBV19 CASSSYRESGYTF TGTGCCAGTAGTTCGTACAGGGAGAGTGGCTACACCTTC
NA NA TRBJ1-1 TRBV6-6 CASSYSAGNTEAFF TGTGCCAGCAGTTACTCGGCGGGGAACACTGAAGCTTTCTTT
few TRBD1 TRBJ1-2 TRBV7-9 CASSYPGQGARGYTF TGTGCCAGCAGCTACCCCGGACAGGGGGCGAGGGGCTACACCTTC
NA NA TRBJ2-2 TRBV7-3 CASSPSLSTGELFF TGTGCCAGCAGCCCATCTCTTTCGACCGGGGAGCTGTTTTTT
NA TRBD2 TRBJ2-1 TRBV7-2 CASSLASAGGGGEQFF TGTGCCAGCAGCTTGGCCTCCGCGGGGGGGGGCGGTGAGCAGTTCTTC
NA NA TRBJ2-7 TRBV19 CASSIRDAHYEQYF TGTGCCAGTAGTATCAGGGATGCACACTACGAGCAGTACTTC
few NA TRBJ1-1 TRBV19 CASSINPPGGENTEAFF TGTGCCAGTAGTATAAACCCCCCGGGGGGGGAGAACACTGAAGCTTTCTTT
few NA TRBJ1-1 TRBV20-1 CSARKNTEAFF TGCAGTGCTAGGAAGAACACTGAAGCTTTCTTT
NA TRBD1 TRBJ2-3 TRBV6-6 CASAQSRGRTDTQYF TGTGCCAGCGCCCAAAGTAGGGGGCGGACAGATACGCAGTATTTT
NA NA TRBJ1-6 TRBV19 CASSMWPIRTGTRGSSYNSPLHF TGTGCCAGTAGTATGTGGCCAATCAGAACCGGGACAAGGGGAAGCTCCTATAATTCACCCCTCCACTTT
NA TRBD1 TRBJ1-6 TRBV25-1 CASSGDRGNSPLHF TGTGCCAGCAGTGGGGACAGGGGTAATTCACCCCTCCACTTT